The 4 T cell receptor beta chains given below trace back to one sample, sequenced in a study of OX40 agonist ivuxolimab in advanced cancers. Measured with immunoSEQ multiplex PCR; TCRdb has only the in-frame clones, and not every one. The sample lists 95,000 to 150,000 clones, around 93% occurring once. Specimen: CD4+ or CD8+ T cells sorted from blood, collected in a trial of the OX40 agonist ivuxolimab. These TCRs come from an adult with an advanced solid tumor such as melanoma, head and neck, liver or kidney cancer.

The rearrangement uses TRBV5-1 and TRBJ2-3, with D perhaps TRBD2 (5 bases). In germline, CDR1 is SGHRS, CDR2 YFSETQ. The CDR3 contains 15 residues. V was cut by 4 bases and J by 0 bases, with 12 bases left in between. CDR3 sequence reads: CASSPGRTSTDTQYF. The CDR3 DNA reads TGCGCCAGCAGCCCTGGACGGACTAGCACAGATACGCAGTATTTT.

The CDR3 coding sequence is TGCGCCAGCAGTGAGTCGATAGGTCGGTACCGGTATTTT. Residues: CASSESIGRYRYF. This chain connects TRBV10-1 to TRBJ2-3; D call uncertain. The CDR3 runs to 13 residues. Trimming cost V 0 bases and J 14 bases, with 15 bases left between them. Germline V gives CDR1 WNHNN, CDR2 SYGVQD (reference sequence).

This clone has just a few counts. The genes are TRBV5-5 and TRBJ2-7; D gene uncertain. V lost 4 bases, J lost 5 bases, and 28 bases lay in between. CDR3 length equals 18 residues. Germline V lookup: CDR1 SGHKS, CDR2 YYEKEE (reference sequence). CDR3 loop: CASSPRKGYSLSHDEQYF. Written as DNA, the CDR3 is TGTGCCAGCAGCCCCCGGAAGGGTTACAGCCTAAGTCACGACGAGCAGTACTTC.

The rearrangement joins TRBV10-3 to TRBJ2-7; the D is unclear. Germline loops: CDR1 ENHRY, CDR2 SYGVKD. CDR3 length: 14 residues. V lost 2 bases and J lost 0, with 8 bases in between. The CDR3 DNA reads TGTGCCATCAGTGAGCCCGAAGGCTCCTACGAGCAGTACTTC. Translated, it gives CAISEPEGSYEQYF.